This TCR beta chain was documented in a study of T cell responses to AZD1222 COVID-19 vaccine. V lost 4 bases and J lost 6, with 10 bases in between. The CDR3 runs 12 residues. Germline CDR1 LGHDT, CDR2 YNNKEL (reference sequence). Some clones are missing from TCRdb's copy, which holds only in-frame ones; the method was immunoSEQ multiplex PCR. The sample contains some 180,000 clones, around 89% of which appear only once. The sequencing used peripheral blood, collected on day 0 of AZD1222 vaccination. This clonotype was sampled from an adult in good health. This rearrangement joins TRBV3-1 (or the pseudogene TRBV3-2) to TRBJ2-7; D ambiguous. This CDR3 is CASSPSFFEQYF. The CDR3, as DNA: TGTGCCAGCAGCCCCTCTTTCTTCGAGCAGTACTTC.